This T cell receptor beta chain was found in a study of blood T cells in healthy people across ages. Study findings and constraints: Age brought a roughly linear fall in TCR beta diversity measured per million T cells. Since the PBMCs were unsorted, naive and antigen-experienced cells could not be conclusively compared. Whereas aged donors had fewer naive CD4+ cells, long-lived donors had more of them and higher diversity.

V lost 2 bases to trimming and J lost 5 bases, with 12 bases between them. The CDR3 is 13 amino acids. The V gene's germline CDR1 is DFQATT and CDR2 SNEGSKA (reference sequence). Sample-barcoded 5' priming and a J-beta primer mix drove a second PCR of roughly 6 to 12 cycles. TCRdb reprocessed the 5' RACE reads with MiXCR, giving one entry per CDR3 protein. The sample carries about 1,000,000 distinct CDR3 sequences, over 35% recorded once. Extraction of total RNA produced a minimum of 5 micrograms from each sample. This clonotype was seen more than once but under ten times. Its antigen is unidentified. This TCR came from an older woman in good health. The V call is TRBV20-1, the J call TRBJ2-5; D remains ambiguous. The sequenced material came from blood. The CDR3 sequence: CSARRATTETQYF. Here the CDR3 DNA reads TGCAGTGCTAGAAGGGCCACTACGGAGACCCAGTACTTC.